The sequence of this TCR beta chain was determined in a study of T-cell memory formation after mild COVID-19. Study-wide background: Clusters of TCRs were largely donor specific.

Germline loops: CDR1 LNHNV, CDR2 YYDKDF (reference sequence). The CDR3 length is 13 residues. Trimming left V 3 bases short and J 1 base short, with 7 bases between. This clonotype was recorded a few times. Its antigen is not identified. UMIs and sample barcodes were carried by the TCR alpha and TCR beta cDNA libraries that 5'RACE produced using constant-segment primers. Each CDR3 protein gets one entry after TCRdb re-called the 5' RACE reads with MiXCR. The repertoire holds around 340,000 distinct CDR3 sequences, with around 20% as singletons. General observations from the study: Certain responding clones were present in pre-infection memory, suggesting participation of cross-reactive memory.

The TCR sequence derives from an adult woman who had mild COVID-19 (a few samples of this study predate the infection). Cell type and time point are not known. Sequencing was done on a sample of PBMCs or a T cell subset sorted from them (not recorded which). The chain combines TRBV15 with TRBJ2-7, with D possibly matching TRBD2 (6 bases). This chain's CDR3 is CATSSRGSYEQYF. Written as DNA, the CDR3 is TGTGCCACCAGCAGCCGGGGGTCCTACGAGCAGTACTTC.